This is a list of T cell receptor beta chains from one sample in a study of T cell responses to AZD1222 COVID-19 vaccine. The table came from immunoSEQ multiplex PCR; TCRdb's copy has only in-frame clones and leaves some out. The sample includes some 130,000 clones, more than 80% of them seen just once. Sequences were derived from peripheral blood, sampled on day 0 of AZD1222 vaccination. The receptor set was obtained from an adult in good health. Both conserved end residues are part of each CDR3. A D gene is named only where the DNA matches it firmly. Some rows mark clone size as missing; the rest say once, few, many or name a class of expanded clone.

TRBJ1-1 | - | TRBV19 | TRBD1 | CASSQTGRTEAFF | TGTGCCAGTAGCCAGACAGGGAGGACTGAAGCTTTCTTT
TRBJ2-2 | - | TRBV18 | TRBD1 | CASSLGQTNTGELFF | TGTGCCAGCTCACTGGGACAGACGAACACCGGGGAGCTGTTTTTT
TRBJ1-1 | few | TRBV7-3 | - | CASSNNQGSEAFF | TGTGCCAGCAGCAATAATCAGGGGTCTGAAGCTTTCTTT
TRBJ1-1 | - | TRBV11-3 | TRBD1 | CASSPGTANTEAFF | TGTGCCAGCAGCCCCGGGACAGCAAACACTGAAGCTTTCTTT
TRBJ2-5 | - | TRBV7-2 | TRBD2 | CASSFPGGETQYF | TGTGCCAGCAGTTTCCCCGGGGGGGAGACCCAGTACTTC
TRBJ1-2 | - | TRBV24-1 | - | CATSYGYTF | TGTGCCACCAGCTATGGCTACACCTTC
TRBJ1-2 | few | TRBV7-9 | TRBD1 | CASSSNRGRTGYTF | TGTGCCAGCAGCTCCAACAGGGGCCGCACTGGCTACACCTTC
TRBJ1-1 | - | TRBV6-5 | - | CASSYSRETPGGAFF | TGTGCCAGCAGTTACTCGAGGGAGACCCCGGGGGGAGCTTTCTTT
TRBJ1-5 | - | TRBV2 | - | CASSEFGLQGSNQPQHF | TGTGCCAGCAGTGAGTTCGGCCTTCAGGGGAGCAATCAGCCCCAGCATTTT
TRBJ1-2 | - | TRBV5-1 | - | CASSLVRLDIPYYGYTF | TGCGCCAGCAGCTTGGTAAGGTTGGACATCCCATATTATGGCTACACCTTC
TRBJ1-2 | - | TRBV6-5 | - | CASRGGGTDYGYTF | TGTGCCAGCAGGGGCGGGGGTACAGACTATGGCTACACCTTC
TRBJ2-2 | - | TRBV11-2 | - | CATRGYHTGELFF | TGTGCCACCAGGGGCTATCACACCGGGGAGCTGTTTTTT
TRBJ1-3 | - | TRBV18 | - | CASSPPARNTIYF | TGTGCCAGCTCACCCCCGGCTCGAAACACCATATATTTT
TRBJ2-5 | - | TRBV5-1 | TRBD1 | CASSFSSGTGEETQYF | TGCGCCAGCAGCTTTTCTTCCGGGACAGGGGAAGAGACCCAGTACTTC
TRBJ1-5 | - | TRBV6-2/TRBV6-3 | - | CASRPNRPRGAQHF | TGTGCCAGCAGACCTAACAGGCCCCGAGGGGCCCAGCATTTT
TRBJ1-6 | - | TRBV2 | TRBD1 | CATTAGQENSPLHF | TGTGCCACCACAGCGGGACAGGAGAATTCACCCCTCCACTTT
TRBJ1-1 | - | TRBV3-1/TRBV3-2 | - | CASSLGPPRAEAFF | TGTGCCAGCAGCCTTGGACCCCCGAGGGCTGAAGCTTTCTTT
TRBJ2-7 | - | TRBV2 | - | CASRSGYEQYF | TGTGCCAGCAGATCAGGCTACGAGCAGTACTTC
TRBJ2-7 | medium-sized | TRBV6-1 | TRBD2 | CASSERGVGYYEQYF | TGTGCCAGCAGTGAACGGGGGGTTGGGTACTACGAGCAGTACTTC
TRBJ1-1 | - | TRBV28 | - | CASTQGRRVYTEAFF | TGTGCCAGCACCCAGGGGAGAAGGGTTTACACTGAAGCTTTCTTT
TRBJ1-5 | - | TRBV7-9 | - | CASSKDGQIFNQPQHF | TGTGCCAGCAGCAAAGACGGACAGATCTTCAATCAGCCCCAGCATTTT
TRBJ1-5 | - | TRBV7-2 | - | CASSLGAGMNQPQHF | TGTGCCAGCAGCTTAGGGGCAGGTATGAATCAGCCCCAGCATTTT
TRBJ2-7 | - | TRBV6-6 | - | CASSSRKRPGTYEQYF | TGTGCCAGCAGTTCCCGTAAACGACCGGGAACCTACGAGCAGTACTTC
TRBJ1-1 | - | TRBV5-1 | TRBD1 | CASSLSGQGRNTEAFF | TGCGCCAGCAGCTTGTCCGGACAGGGTAGGAACACTGAAGCTTTCTTT
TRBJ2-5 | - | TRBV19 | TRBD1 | CASSSLAGTGLGETQYF | TGTGCCAGTAGTAGCCTCGCCGGGACAGGGTTAGGGGAGACCCAGTACTTC
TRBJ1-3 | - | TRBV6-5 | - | CASSSGRLLSGNTIYF | TGTGCCAGCAGTTCGGGACGGCTGCTCTCTGGAAACACCATATATTTT
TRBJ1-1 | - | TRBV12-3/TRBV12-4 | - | CASSLPFWTEAFF | TGTGCCAGCAGCCTTCCCTTTTGGACTGAAGCTTTCTTT
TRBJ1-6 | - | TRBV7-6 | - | CASRRGGSDSPLHF | TGTGCCAGCAGACGGGGTGGGTCGGATTCACCCCTCCACTTT
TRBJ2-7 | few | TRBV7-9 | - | CASSLADYEQYF | TGTGCCAGCAGCTTAGCGGACTACGAGCAGTACTTC
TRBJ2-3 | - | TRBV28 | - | CASTERGGTDTQYF | TGTGCCAGCACCGAGAGGGGAGGCACAGATACGCAGTATTTT
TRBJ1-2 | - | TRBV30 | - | CAWRRTRANGYTF | TGTGCCTGGCGTCGCACGAGGGCGAATGGCTACACCTTC
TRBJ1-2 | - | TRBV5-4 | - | CASSLGGEGYTF | TGTGCCAGCAGCTTGGGGGGTGAGGGCTACACCTTC